The 7 T cell receptor beta chains reported below all come from one sample, sequenced in a study of blood T cell repertoires in COVID-19. Libraries were prepared by immunoSEQ multiplex PCR; TCRdb keeps only in-frame clonotypes and omits some of them. The data contain 120,000 to 150,000 clones, 75% to 90% of them seen just once; the ten biggest clones take up 37%. What was sequenced was peripheral blood. Receptors originate from a man over 45 who had recovered from COVID-19.

This chain links TRBV13 with TRBJ1-2; D may be TRBD1 (6 bases). Germline CDR1 reads PRHDT; CDR2 reads FYEKMQ (reference sequence). V lost 5 bases and J lost 8, with 18 bases in between. This CDR3 is 14 amino acids long. CDR3 sequence reads: CASSHRAGGSGYTF. CDR3 nucleotide sequence: TGTGCCAGCAGCCACAGGGCGGGGGGGAGCGGCTACACCTTC.

This chain connects TRBV27 to TRBJ2-7; D perhaps matches TRBD2 (7 bases). V lost 5 bases to trimming and J lost 2 bases, with 13 bases between them. Germline-derived CDR1 and CDR2 are MNHEY and SMNVEV (reference sequence). This CDR3 comprises 14 residues. The DNA of the CDR3 is TGTGCCAGCAGTCCTTCGGGGGGCACCTACGAGCAGTACTTC. Translating it yields CASSPSGGTYEQYF.

The chain recombines TRBV5-6 with TRBJ1-2, with D hard to call. Trimming cost V 4 bases and J 5 bases, with 15 bases left between them. Germline CDR1 SGHDT, CDR2 YYEEEE. The CDR3 extends over 14 amino acids. CDR3 bases: TGTGCCAGCAGCACCCAACTGAGCGGGTATGGCTACACCTTC. Translation: CASSTQLSGYGYTF.

This clone was seen a handful of times. The same CDR3 can be traced to other DNA sequences in this sample. The gene calls are TRBV18 and TRBJ1-1; the match to TRBD1 covers 9 bases. CDR3 length: 13 residues. With 3 bases clipped from V and 6 bases from J, the junction kept 2 bases outside the gene matches. Germline CDR1 is KGHSH and CDR2 is LQKENI. CDR3 in amino acids: CASSPGQGAEAFF. The CDR3 coding sequence is TGTGCCAGCTCACCGGGACAGGGAGCTGAAGCTTTCTTT. The entire variable domain, with the rest obtained from reference TRBV18 and TRBJ1-1, is as follows: NAGVMQNPRHLVRRRGQEARLRCSPMKGHSHVYWYRQLPEEGLKFMVYLQKENIIDESGMPKERFSAEFPKEGPSILRIQQVVRGDSAAYFCASSPGQGAEAFFGQGTRLTVV.

This rearrangement joins TRBV19 to TRBJ1-5; the D gene is possibly TRBD1 (5 bases). This CDR3 is built from 16 residues. CDR1 is LNHDA and CDR2 is SQIVND in the germline V gene (reference sequence). Deletions cut 5 bases from V and 2 bases from J, with 16 bases between. CDR3 bases: TGTGCCAGTAGTCCCCTTGGGGGGGTGGGCAATCAGCCCCAGCATTTT. Translated: CASSPLGGVGNQPQHF.

This clone was observed a handful of times. The gene calls are TRBV2 and TRBJ1-1, with TRBD1 matching 10 bases. Trimming removed 4 bases from V and 7 bases from J; junction bases left unmatched: 0. The length of the CDR3 is 12 residues. Germline V gene data show CDR1 as SNHLY and CDR2 as FYNNEI. CDR3 DNA sequence: TGTGCCAGCAGTGGGGACAGGGGTGAAGCTTTCTTT. Residues: CASSGDRGEAFF.

The genes are TRBV20-1 and TRBJ2-3; D gene unclear. The CDR3 is 11 residues long. V dropped 3 bases and J dropped 7 bases, with 8 bases sitting between them. CDR1 is DFQATT and CDR2 is SNEGSKA in the germline V gene (reference sequence). The CDR3 coding sequence is TGCAGTGCTAGCCGCGGAAATACGCAGTATTTT. As protein: CSASRGNTQYF.